This T cell receptor beta chain was sequenced for a study of OX40 agonist ivuxolimab in advanced cancers. The wider study: An agonistic anti-OX40 (CD134) antibody, ivuxolimab, was used to treat the patients.

The assay was immunoSEQ multiplex PCR, and TCRdb's table has in-frame clones only and misses some. The table includes approximately 19,000 clones, around 80% detected once. Per the germline V gene, CDR1 is SGHAT and CDR2 is FQNNGV. The CDR3 extends over 13 amino acids. V shed 1 base and J shed 3 bases, with 4 bases lying between them. The V call is TRBV11-2, the J call TRBJ2-1; D call uncertain. This sequence was found in an adult with an advanced solid tumor such as melanoma, head and neck, liver or kidney cancer. Sample: CD4+ or CD8+ T cells sorted from blood, taken in a trial of the OX40 agonist ivuxolimab. CDR3 sequence reads: CASSLGLYNEQFF. Here the CDR3 DNA reads TGTGCCAGCAGCTTAGGACTCTACAATGAGCAGTTCTTC.